This T cell receptor (beta chain) was documented in a study of CXCR3-negative and CXCR3-positive naive CD8 T cells. About the research overall: Total TRB output reached about 135 million reads, about 1.5 +/- 0.3 million per library.

About this clonotype: The antigen remains unidentified.

This CDR3 is 15 amino acids long. From germline, CDR1 is SQVTM and CDR2 ANQGSEA. The study's findings and limits: No difference in surface CD5 was seen between naive subsets, and TCR strength was inferred from TRB CDR3 properties.

It was by 5' RACE with UMI labels that the TRB cDNA libraries were prepared. TCRdb re-analyzed the 5' RACE reads; it lists each CDR3 protein once, without DNA. The sample yields tens of thousands of distinct CDR3 sequences, of which the top ten take up about 10%. Sequenced material: memory CD8+ T cells from blood. This TCR derives from a human donor in good health. Some clones in this sample may be carry-over from other donors' samples. This chain uses TRBV29-1 with TRBJ2-7; TCRdb indicates TRBD1, and absent DNA this call remains unverified. The CDR3 spells CSAQIRTQLSYEQYF.